Below, 25 T cell receptor beta chains from the same sample are listed, as sequenced in a study of regulatory T cells in long-lasting Graves disease. Library construction for TCR beta used iRepertoire HTBI primers and Arm-PCR of CDR3 regions. Each CDR3 protein gets one entry after TCRdb re-called the multiplex PCR reads with MiXCR. The sample comprises roughly 500,000 distinct CDR3 sequences, 13% of which are singletons, and 10% rests with the top ten. Documented time point: newly diagnosed GD, antithyroid drugs for less than 3 months. The TCR library was made from RNA extracted from PBMCs. The data were also submitted as part of a second study, on T cells in Graves' hyperthyroidism and ophthalmopathy.

Sequenced material: peripheral blood mononuclear cells (PBMCs), taken at new diagnosis, from a patient treated with antithyroid drugs. Every receptor here comes from a man aged 25 to 45 with Graves disease.

The chain carries TRBV30 and TRBJ1-4; D unclear. This CDR3 spans 13 amino acids. The germline V gene has CDR1 GTSNPN and CDR2 SVGIG (reference sequence). Between the trimmed V and J ends, which lost 3 bases and 3 bases, there was a span of 8 bases. The CDR3 loop reads CAWRQHANEKLFF. The CDR3 nucleotides read TGTGCCTGGAGACAGCACGCTAATGAAAAACTGTTTTTT.

There are many counts of this clonotype. The J gene is TRBJ2-3, the V gene TRBV2; no firm D call. V lost 6 bases to trimming and J lost 6 bases, with 7 bases between them. The V gene's germline CDR1 is SNHLY and CDR2 FYNNEI. There are 11 residues in the CDR3. The CDR3 sequence is CASRFGDTQYF. The DNA for the CDR3 is TGTGCCAGCAGGTTCGGGGATACGCAGTATTTT.

This clonotype was picked up many times. The rearrangement uses TRBV24-1 and TRBJ2-5; the match to TRBD2 covers 7 bases. V shed 1 base, J shed 2 bases, and the junction held 6 bases outside the gene matches. The length of the CDR3 is 16 residues. CDR1 is KGHDR, CDR2 SFDVKD, per germline. As DNA, the CDR3 is TGTGCCACCAGTGATTTTAGGGGAGGGAGGCAAGAGACCCAGTACTTC. Amino acid sequence: CATSDFRGGRQETQYF.

The CDR3 here is CSAERGTSANEQFF. The CDR3 nucleotides read TGCAGTGCTGAAAGGGGGACTAGCGCGAATGAGCAGTTCTTC. V is TRBV20-1 and J is TRBJ2-1, with 10 bases identical to TRBD2. This CDR3 has 14 amino acids. The V segment lost 5 bases and the J segment 7 bases; nucleotides outside the gene matches: 8. The germline gives CDR1 DFQATT, CDR2 SNEGSKA (reference sequence).

The chain couples TRBV19 to TRBJ2-1; 7 bases match TRBD1. CDR3 length: 15 amino acids. Germline V CDR1 and CDR2: LNHDA, SQIVND (reference sequence). The J segment lost 8 bases and the V segment lost 2 bases, leaving 9 bases of the junction unmatched. The CDR3 coding sequence is TGTGCCAGTAGTATATCCGGGACAGCCACCGATGAGCAGTTCTTC. Translating it yields CASSISGTATDEQFF.

This clonotype was seen repeatedly, ten times or more. The V gene is TRBV12-3 or TRBV12-4, the J gene TRBJ1-1, with 8 positions matching TRBD1. The CDR3 covers 14 residues. V lost 5 bases to trimming and J lost 3 bases; unmatched junction nucleotides: 5. The CDR3: CASSPDRAYTEAFF. CDR3 DNA sequence: TGTGCCAGCAGTCCGGACAGGGCTTACACTGAAGCTTTCTTT.

This clonotype was picked up a small number of times. The CDR3 ends on some other residue instead of the conserved phenylalanine or tryptophan, so this is likely a read error. V and J are TRBV6-1 and TRBJ2-3; D may be TRBD2 (6 bases). Trimming removed 2 bases at V and 4 bases at J, with 13 bases between. The germline CDR1 and CDR2 sequences are MNHNS and SASEGT. This CDR3 has 15 amino acids. Here the CDR3 reads CASSESLGGADTQYL. CDR3 coding DNA: TGTGCCAGCAGTGAAAGCCTAGGAGGGGCAGATACGCAGTATCTT.

This clonotype was observed many times. The chain employs TRBV12-3 or TRBV12-4 and TRBJ2-3; D unclear. This CDR3 is built from 11 residues. V gave up 3 bases and J gave up 6 bases, with 4 bases separating them. CDR3 DNA: TGTGCCAGCAGTTTCTTGGATACGCAGTATTTT. Translation gives CASSFLDTQYF.

CDR3 loop: CASSAEAASYNEQFF. DNA for the CDR3: TGTGCCAGCAGCGCGGAGGCCGCGAGCTACAATGAGCAGTTCTTC. J is TRBJ2-1 and V is TRBV9; a weak D match, TRBD2 (5 bases). The CDR3 totals 15 residues. Per the germline V gene, CDR1 is SGDLS and CDR2 is YYNGEE. V was pared by 3 bases and J by 3 bases, with 13 bases between.

The chain links TRBV20-1 to TRBJ1-1; unclear D gene. Germline loops: CDR1 DFQATT, CDR2 SNEGSKA (reference sequence). With 0 bases removed from V and 0 bases from J, the gap between germline ends came to 8 bases. The CDR3 is made up of 14 amino acids. CDR3 nucleotides: TGCAGTGCTAGAGATCCCCATATGAACACTGAAGCTTTCTTT. Residues: CSARDPHMNTEAFF.

This clonotype was picked up many times. V gene TRBV3-1 combines with J gene TRBJ2-2; tentatively, D is TRBD2 (5 bases). V was trimmed by 4 bases and J by 4 bases, leaving 19 bases between them. The CDR3 has 17 amino acids. The germline gives CDR1 LGHDT, CDR2 YNNKEL (reference sequence). For the CDR3, the DNA is TGTGCCAGCAGCCCGCAAGTAGGTAGGGCGGGCACCGGGGAGCTGTTTTTT. Translated, it gives CASSPQVGRAGTGELFF.

This clonotype was detected many times. In nucleotides, the CDR3 is TGCAGTGCTAACGAGCAAACCTCCTACGAGCAGTACTTC. Amino acids: CSANEQTSYEQYF. V gene TRBV20-1 combines with J gene TRBJ2-7; no firm D call. The germline V gene has CDR1 DFQATT and CDR2 SNEGSKA (reference sequence). The CDR3 length is 13 residues. Trimming pared 4 bases from V and 0 bases from J, leaving 10 bases between.

This clonotype was observed at least ten times. The V and J genes are TRBV19 and TRBJ2-1; D could derive from TRBD1 or TRBD2 (6 bases each). CDR1 is LNHDA, CDR2 SQIVND, per germline (reference sequence). This CDR3 is 16 amino acids long. V was pared by 5 bases and J by 4 bases, with 18 bases between. For the CDR3, the DNA is TGTGCCAGTAGTCGACGAGGGGGGCCCAGATACAATGAGCAGTTCTTC. Its protein is CASSRRGGPRYNEQFF.

This clonotype showed up just a few times. This rearrangement joins TRBV19 to TRBJ1-2; possible D gene TRBD1, 6 bases. V lost 7 bases to trimming and J lost 7 bases, with 13 bases between them. Germline loops: CDR1 LNHDA, CDR2 SQIVND (reference sequence). This CDR3 region has 12 residues. CDR3 protein: CASTEQGFGYTF. CDR3 nucleotides: TGTGCCAGTACTGAACAGGGATTTGGCTACACCTTC.

This clonotype was found many times. The V gene is TRBV6-2 or TRBV6-3, the J gene TRBJ2-2; no definite D call. V lost 7 bases and J lost 3, with 15 bases in between. The length of the CDR3 is 15 residues. Germline V gene sequence: CDR1 MNHEY, CDR2 SVGEGT. This chain's CDR3 is CASKRMADHTGELFF. CDR3 in DNA: TGTGCCAGCAAGAGGATGGCTGATCACACCGGGGAGCTGTTTTTT.

Points on this clonotype: This may be a read error, as it is one base from a much larger clone. V gene TRBV12-3 or TRBV12-4 combines with J gene TRBJ1-5, with D uncertain. The CDR3 is 13 amino acids. For the CDR3, the DNA is TGTGCCAGCATTTTAGTACGGGTTCAGCCCCAGCATTTT. It specifies CASILVRVQPQHF.

This chain connects TRBV27 to TRBJ2-1; weak D call: TRBD2 (6 bases). The ends were cut back, 6 bases at V and 0 bases at J, with 15 bases in the middle. Germline CDR1 and CDR2: MNHEY and SMNVEV (reference sequence). The CDR3 is 16 amino acids. For the CDR3, the DNA is TGTGCCAGCAGCTTAAGATCTAGCGCCTCCTACAATGAGCAGTTCTTC. It translates to CASSLRSSASYNEQFF.

The chain links TRBV24-1 to TRBJ2-1; TRBD2 matches at 8 bases. CDR1 is KGHDR and CDR2 is SFDVKD in the germline V gene. The CDR3 covers 17 residues. The junction had 16 bases not matched to a gene; V was cut back by 5 bases and J by 8 bases. The DNA for the CDR3 is TGTGCCACCAGTGTTGGGGGGACTAGAAATTTGCGTGATGAGCAGTTCTTC. Translation: CATSVGGTRNLRDEQFF.

This clonotype showed up many times. V usage is TRBV2 and J usage is TRBJ2-3; no definite D call. With 7 bases removed from V and 2 bases from J, the gap between germline ends came to 10 bases. Germline CDR1 is SNHLY and CDR2 is FYNNEI. The CDR3 is 13 residues long. The CDR3 nucleotides read TGTGCCAGCACTACGGAATTCACAGATACGCAGTATTTT. This codes for CASTTEFTDTQYF.

This clonotype has a handful of counts. This sequence joins TRBV6-1 and TRBJ2-5, with D perhaps matching TRBD2 (6 bases). Trimming removed 8 bases from V and 0 bases from J, with 13 bases in between. The CDR3 contains 14 residues. The germline V gene has CDR1 MNHNS and CDR2 SASEGT. For the CDR3, the DNA is TGTGCCAGCCCCCTCCGACTAGACCAAGAGACCCAGTACTTC. This sequence encodes CASPLRLDQETQYF.

This clonotype was seen ten or more times. V is TRBV12-3 or TRBV12-4 and J is TRBJ2-2, with unresolved D. V lost 8 bases to trimming and J lost 5 bases, with 12 bases between them. The length of the CDR3 is 13 residues. The DNA of the CDR3 is TGTGCCAGCCGAAGGCGAGAGACCGGGGAGCTGTTTTTT. This codes for CASRRRETGELFF.

This clonotype was detected ten times or more. The chain links TRBV7-9 to TRBJ2-2; 9 nucleotides match TRBD2. This CDR3 region has 17 residues. Germline-derived CDR1 and CDR2 are SEHNR and FQNEAQ (reference sequence). Trimming at V came to 8 bases and at J to 5 bases, leaving 15 bases not matched to a gene. The chain's CDR3 is CASSPPGPSGMTGELFF. CDR3 DNA: TGTGCCAGCTCCCCTCCCGGGCCTAGCGGGATGACCGGGGAGCTGTTTTTT.

This clonotype was found many times. The rearrangement links TRBV6-1 to TRBJ2-1, with 12 bases identical to TRBD2. Looked up from germline, CDR1 is MNHNS and CDR2 is SASEGT. The J segment lost 9 bases and the V segment lost 5 bases, leaving 2 bases of the junction unmatched. The CDR3 consists of 13 residues. CDR3: CASSPSGRGEQFF. CDR3 DNA: TGTGCCAGCAGTCCTAGCGGGAGGGGTGAGCAGTTCTTC.

Only a few counts were recorded for this clonotype. The gene calls are TRBV29-1 and TRBJ2-5; D perhaps matches TRBD2 (6 bases). This CDR3 has 13 amino acids. Germline V gives CDR1 SQVTM, CDR2 ANQGSEA. DNA of the CDR3: TGCAGTGCTGTCAGCGGGCTACAAGAGACCCAGTACTTC. Translation: CSAVSGLQETQYF.

This clonotype was observed many times. The gene calls are TRBV9 and TRBJ1-1; 8 positions agree with TRBD1. Germline trimming cut 5 bases from V and 5 bases from J; bases unmatched to any gene: 14. Germline CDR1 and CDR2: SGDLS and YYNGEE. The CDR3 loop spans 16 amino acids. CDR3 nucleotides: TGTGCCAGCAGTGATAACCCACAGGGGGAAGGAACTGAAGCTTTCTTT. As protein: CASSDNPQGEGTEAFF.